This T cell receptor beta chain was recorded in a study of shared clonotypes between healthy human individuals (dated by TCRdb to 2020 to 2022). In the study overall: A few men and a couple of women, aged 18 to 49 years, made up the cohort. For each donor, three plates each were used for CD4 naive and CD4 memory, two plates were used for CD8 naive, and one plate was used for CD8 memory. Blood TCR repertoires of a handful of healthy adults were deeply sequenced to estimate repertoire size and the extent of clonotype sharing between individuals. Libraries were prepared and TCR repertoires were sequenced by different laboratories using diverse techniques, in order to increase sequencing depth and limit assay-specific biases. Per donor, leukapheresis produced somewhere between about 0.9 and 9.5 billion PBMCs. General study outcomes and caveats: About 5% of naive CD4, 3.5% of naive CD8, 2.3% of memory CD4, and 0.4% of memory CD8 clonotypes were shared across several donors. Larger estimated clonotype richness was generally found for naive subsets than for memory subsets. Because the study included a small number of donors, the genetic and exposure-history diversity represented was limited. Pairwise subsampling led to the expectation that sequencing depth would affect the degree of clonotype sharing among donors. Sampling was limited to blood, and TCR repertoires in tissue likely differ from TCR repertoires in blood. Compared with non-shared clonotypes, clonotypes shared by all four sorted-subset donors had higher generation probabilities. Even with the large sequencing depth, rarefaction of the sorted-subset datasets indicated that sequencing was incomplete.

The donors were healthy, HIV-negative adults who had no recently reported acute infections or vaccinations. Every donor was a Caucasian adult residing in Nashville, Tennessee, USA. CD4+ T cells were enriched by magnetic negative selection, after which naive cells were positively selected on CD45RA and the negative fraction was taken as the memory subset. Blood was collected by leukapheresis, and PBMCs were isolated by Ficoll-Histopaque density gradient centrifugation and then cryopreserved in liquid nitrogen vapor phase. Analytical flow cytometry was used to check the purity and quantity of every magnetically sorted T cell population. From each sorted fraction, genomic DNA was isolated and quantified by UV absorbance on a Nanodrop 2000c. Turning to this clone: Its antigen remains undetermined. Qualities for individual bases were not recorded, and no much larger clone is one base off.

Using the deep immunoSEQ assay, multiplex PCR amplified TCR CDR3 regions from genomic DNA. For each cell subset, the extracted genomic DNA was distributed evenly across all wells of several immunoSEQ 96-well plates, and each plate served as one replicate. For sorted subsets, each replicate PCR was loaded with about 200 ng genomic DNA, equivalent to roughly 30,000 T cell genomes. Purified libraries were quantified with a Qubit 3.0 fluorometer, sized on a Bioanalyzer 2100, and re-quantified with the KAPA Library Quantification kit. A separate single-read 150-cycle Illumina NextSeq 550 flow cell was used to sequence each immunoSEQ 96-well plate. Per the authors' processing: Because the immunoSEQ output held only junctional sequences and lacked quality scores, the filtering could not match the filtering applied to full-length reads. Sequences were annotated with PyIR, a Python wrapper for IgBLAST v1.9, and V/J genes and CDR3 were assigned using IMGT germline references. Reads with weak V/J assignments (E-value above 1e-6), missing CDR3, stop codons, out-of-frame junctions, or ambiguous translated residues were removed. V3J clonotypes were defined as sequences sharing an identical inferred V gene, J gene, and CDR3 amino acid sequence. The percentage overlap between two repertoires was calculated by dividing the number of shared unique clonotypes by the size of the smaller repertoire. Repertoire richness was assessed with RTK rarefaction, the Chao1 estimator, and Recon v2.1 estimates of unobserved clonotypes. OLGA was used to compute generation probabilities for all TCRbeta clonotypes that the gDNA method yielded from a few donors. What TCRdb holds here is the immuneACCESS table cut down to in-frame rearrangements. Part of the clones is not present; checked against another copy, under half of the missing clones reflect an unresolved V gene, and the others are unexplained. D and trimming were read from the DNA, whereas the V and J calls and clone size are those reported in that table. This sample lists more than 850,000 clones; 75% to 85% were detected once. More than 0.5% of the sample is in the top ten clones.

Reading the germline V gene gives CDR1 KGHSH and CDR2 LQKENI. The germline V and J ends show losses of 2 bases and 7 bases respectively, and no gene match explains 8 bases of the junction. The CDR3 contains 15 residues, cysteine and phenylalanine counted. The sequence is cut down to CDR3 DNA, 45 bases in frame from base 1. The chain is assembled from TRBV18 and TRBJ2-5; 9 central bases correspond to TRBD1. Source material: memory CD4+ T cells from PBMCs. Read against the paper, the sample's cell subset or site label means: CD45RA-negative fraction. The clonotype was recovered from a man aged 18 to 29 in good health. Some clones in this sample may be carry-over from other donors' samples. DNA sequence: TGTGCCAGCTCACCAACACAGGGGGCGCAGGGGACCCAGTACTTC. It translates to CASSPTQGAQGTQYF.